These T cell receptor beta chains were read from a single sample in a study of radiotherapy plus CTLA-4 blockade in lung cancer. The method was immunoSEQ multiplex PCR; TCRdb's version includes in-frame clones alone and lacks a portion of them. The table lists under 95,000 clones, approximately 80% of them singletons. Sample: peripheral blood, taken from a patient treated with radiotherapy plus ipilimumab. The receptor source for this set is a human donor with non-small cell lung cancer who had stable disease on radiotherapy plus ipilimumab. CDR3s leave out the opening cysteine and the closing phenylalanine or tryptophan. D genes are given only for firm matches.

length	D	V	J	CDR3
12	NA	TRBV9	TRBJ1-4	ASSVRSIDEKLF
11	TRBD1	TRBV6-1	TRBJ1-2	ASSWDREYGYT
14	TRBD2	TRBV6-5	TRBJ2-2	ASSYGPAGGTGELF
13	TRBD1	TRBV18	TRBJ1-2	ASSPPTGGPGGYT
16	TRBD2	TRBV23-1	TRBJ2-7	ASSQSWGGHLGSHEQY
13	TRBD1	TRBV10-2	TRBJ1-4	ASSGRQGENEKLF
14	TRBD1	TRBV19	TRBJ1-5	ASSDRGPDSNQPQH
13	TRBD2	TRBV7-9	TRBJ2-7	ASNSGASGAYEQY
14	TRBD1	TRBV19	TRBJ1-6	ASLSRGSSYNSPLH
13	NA	TRBV15	TRBJ2-1	ATSRDRGPYNEQF
16	NA	TRBV15	TRBJ1-3	ATSRGGQVMLSGNTIY
10	NA	TRBV28	TRBJ1-5	ASRPTNQPQH
13	NA	TRBV5-5	TRBJ2-7	ASSLTPSSNYEQY
12	TRBD2	TRBV7-9	TRBJ2-3	ATWGGLVTDTQY
14	TRBD1	TRBV27	TRBJ2-2	ASTAPGTANTGELF
11	TRBD1	TRBV27	TRBJ2-7	ASTGTGSYEQY
19	TRBD2	TRBV7-3	TRBJ2-3	ASSFSEDLAGGWEYRDTQY
12	NA	TRBV19	TRBJ2-1	ASSILLTGNEQF
11	NA	TRBV9	TRBJ2-5	ASSPGLQETQY
13	NA	TRBV5-1	TRBJ2-1	ASSLVVGTLNEQF